Each of the 10 T cell receptor beta chains below was sequenced from the same sample in a study of shared clonotypes between healthy human individuals. TCRdb keeps only in-frame clones here, not all; method: immunoSEQ multiplex PCR. The sample includes a few million clones, approximately 92% of them seen just once. CD45RO-negative, CCR7-selected cells formed the naive CD8 fraction, which excluded terminally differentiated effector memory CD45RA+ cells. Input material: naive CD8+ T cells from PBMCs. These receptors were collected from a man aged 18 to 30 in good health. Some clones in this sample may be carry-over from other donors' samples.

V gene TRBV27 combines with J gene TRBJ2-1, with 8 bases that match TRBD2. In germline, CDR1 is MNHEY, CDR2 SMNVEV (reference sequence). The V and J ends lost 7 bases and 2 bases, in that order; junction bases with no gene match: 4. CDR3 size: 14 residues. CDR3 region: CASNLAGAYNEQFF. The DNA of the CDR3 is TGTGCCAGCAACCTAGCGGGTGCCTACAATGAGCAGTTCTTC.

The V gene is TRBV7-2, the J gene TRBJ2-3; D possibly corresponds to TRBD1 (5 bases). The CDR3 runs 16 residues. The V end was cut by 1 base, the J end by 2 bases, with 13 bases between. Per germline, CDR1 SGHTA and CDR2 FQGNSA. CDR3 residues: CASSLDSVGPTDTQYF. The CDR3 bases are TGTGCCAGCAGCTTAGATTCAGTGGGGCCCACAGATACGCAGTATTTT.

The gene calls are TRBV9 and TRBJ1-2, with 8 bases matching TRBD1. Germline V gene sequence: CDR1 SGDLS, CDR2 YYNGEE. The CDR3 consists of 14 residues. Losses at the gene ends were 3 bases for V and 5 bases for J; bases not matched to a gene: 6. CDR3: CASSAGTGLYGYTF. Written as DNA, the CDR3 is TGTGCCAGCAGCGCCGGGACAGGCCTGTATGGCTACACCTTC. Complete variable domain (other parts from reference TRBV9 and TRBJ1-2): DSGVTQTPKHLITATGQRVTLRCSPRSGDLSVYWYQQSLDQGLQFLIQYYNGEERAKGNILERFSAQQFPDLHSELNLSSLELGDSALYFCASSAGTGLYGYTFGSGTRLTVV.

This chain uses TRBV28 with TRBJ2-7; D ambiguous. The CDR3 is made up of 16 amino acids. The V end was cut by 2 bases, the J end by 1 base, with 15 bases between. Germline V gives CDR1 MDHEN, CDR2 SYDVKM. CDR3 sequence reads: CASSLGVLSVSYEQYF. The CDR3 DNA sequence: TGTGCCAGCAGTTTAGGGGTACTTTCTGTATCCTACGAGCAGTACTTC. Complete variable domain (other parts from reference TRBV28 and TRBJ2-7): DVKVTQSSRYLVKRTGEKVFLECVQDMDHENMFWYRQDPGLGLRLIYFSYDVKMKEKGDIPEGYSVSREKKERFSLILESASTNQTSMYLCASSLGVLSVSYEQYFGPGTRLTVT.

This clone has a handful of counts. The chain couples TRBV30 to TRBJ1-1, with D unclear. This CDR3 comprises 13 residues. Germline CDR1 and CDR2: GTSNPN and SVGIG (reference sequence). V was cut by 0 bases and J by 6 bases, with 11 bases left in between. The CDR3 reads CAWSVLRESEAFF. The CDR3 DNA reads TGTGCCTGGAGTGTACTCCGGGAATCTGAAGCTTTCTTT. Full variable domain (outside the CDR3, taken from reference TRBV30 and TRBJ1-1): SQTIHQWPATLVQPVGSPLSLECTVEGTSNPNLYWYRQAAGRGLQLLFYSVGIGQISSEVPQNLSASRPQDRQFILSSKKLLLSDSGFYLCAWSVLRESEAFFGQGTRLTVV.

Note on this clone: This specimen includes other DNA sequences encoding the same CDR3. The chain joins TRBV6-4 to TRBJ1-2; perhaps TRBD1 as D (5 bases). Trimming took off 2 bases at V and 7 bases at J, with 8 bases between the two ends. The CDR3 sequence is 12 residues long. CDR1 MRHNA and CDR2 SNTAGT come from the germline V gene. CDR3 loop: CASSDRGSGYTF. The CDR3 DNA sequence: TGTGCCAGCAGTGACCGGGGGTCTGGCTACACCTTC.

The V gene is TRBV29-1, the J gene TRBJ1-2; no firm D call. Trimming removed 3 bases from V and 0 bases from J, with 5 bases in between. This CDR3 spans 12 amino acids. From germline, CDR1 is SQVTM and CDR2 ANQGSEA. CDR3 DNA: TGCAGCGTTGAGCGGACTAACTATGGCTACACCTTC. Protein sequence: CSVERTNYGYTF.

V is TRBV28 and J is TRBJ2-7; D might be TRBD1 (5 bases). CDR1 and CDR2 from the germline V gene are MDHEN and SYDVKM. Trimming took 7 bases from V and 7 from J, leaving 20 bases between them. CDR3 length: 14 residues. CDR3 DNA: TGTGCCAGCACTCCTGGGGCCCCCCGGACGGAGCAGTACTTC. Translating it yields CASTPGAPRTEQYF. The whole variable domain, remainder taken from reference TRBV28 and TRBJ2-7, is DVKVTQSSRYLVKRTGEKVFLECVQDMDHENMFWYRQDPGLGLRLIYFSYDVKMKEKGDIPEGYSVSREKKERFSLILESASTNQTSMYLCASTPGAPRTEQYFGPGTRLTVT.

With respect to this clone: Other DNA sequences in the same sample also yield this CDR3. This chain connects TRBV28 to TRBJ1-2; D is possibly TRBD1 (6 bases). The CDR3 extends over 14 amino acids. V gave up 2 bases and J gave up 4 bases, with 11 bases separating them. The germline CDR1 and CDR2 sequences are MDHEN and SYDVKM. The CDR3: CASSLGGGFYGYTF. CDR3 nucleotides: TGTGCCAGCAGTTTAGGAGGGGGGTTCTATGGCTACACCTTC.

This rearrangement joins TRBV28 to TRBJ1-2; TRBD1 might be the D (5 bases). CDR1 and CDR2 (germline): MDHEN, SYDVKM. This CDR3 has 14 amino acids. Trimming removed 4 bases from V and 8 bases from J, with 17 bases in between. CDR3 loop: CASSYRAWGRGYTF. CDR3 coding DNA: TGTGCCAGCAGTTACAGAGCGTGGGGCAGAGGCTACACCTTC.